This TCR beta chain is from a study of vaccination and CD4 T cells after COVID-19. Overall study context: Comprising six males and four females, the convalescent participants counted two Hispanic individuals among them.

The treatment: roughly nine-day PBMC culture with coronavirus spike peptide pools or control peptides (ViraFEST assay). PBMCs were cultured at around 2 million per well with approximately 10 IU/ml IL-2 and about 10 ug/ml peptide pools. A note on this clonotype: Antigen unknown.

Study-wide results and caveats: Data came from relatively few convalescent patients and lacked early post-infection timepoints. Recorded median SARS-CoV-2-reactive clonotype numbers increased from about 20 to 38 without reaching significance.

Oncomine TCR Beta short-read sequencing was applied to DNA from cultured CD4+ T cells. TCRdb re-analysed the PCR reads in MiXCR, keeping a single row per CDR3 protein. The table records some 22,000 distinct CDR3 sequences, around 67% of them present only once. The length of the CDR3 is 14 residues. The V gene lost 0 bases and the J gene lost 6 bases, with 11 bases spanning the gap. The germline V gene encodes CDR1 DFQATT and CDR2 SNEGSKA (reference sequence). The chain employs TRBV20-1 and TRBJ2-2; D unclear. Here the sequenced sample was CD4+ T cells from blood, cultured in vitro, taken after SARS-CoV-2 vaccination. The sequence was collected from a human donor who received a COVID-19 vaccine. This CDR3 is CSARDPGGPGELFF. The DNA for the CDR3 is TGCAGTGCTAGAGATCCGGGCGGCCCCGGGGAGCTGTTTTTT.